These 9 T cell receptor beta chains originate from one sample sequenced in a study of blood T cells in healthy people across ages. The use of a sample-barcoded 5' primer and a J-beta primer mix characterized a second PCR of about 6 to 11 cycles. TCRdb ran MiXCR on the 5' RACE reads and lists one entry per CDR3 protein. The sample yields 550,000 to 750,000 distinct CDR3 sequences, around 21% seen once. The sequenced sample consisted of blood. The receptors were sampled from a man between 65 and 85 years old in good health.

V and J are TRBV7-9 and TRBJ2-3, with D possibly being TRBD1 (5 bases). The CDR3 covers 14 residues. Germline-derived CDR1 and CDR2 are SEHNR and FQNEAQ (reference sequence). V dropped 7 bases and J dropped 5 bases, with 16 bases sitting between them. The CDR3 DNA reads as TGTGCCAGCAAATCCACTTCAACAGGAGATACGCAGTATTTT. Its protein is CASKSTSTGDTQYF.

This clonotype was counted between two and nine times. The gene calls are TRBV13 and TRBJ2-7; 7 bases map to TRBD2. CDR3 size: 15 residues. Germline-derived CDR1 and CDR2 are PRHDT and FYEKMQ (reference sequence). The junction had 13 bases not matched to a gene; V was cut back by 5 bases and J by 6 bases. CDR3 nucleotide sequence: TGTGCCAGCAGCCTTACTCAAAAGCGGGATAGCGAGCAGTACTTC. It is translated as CASSLTQKRDSEQYF.

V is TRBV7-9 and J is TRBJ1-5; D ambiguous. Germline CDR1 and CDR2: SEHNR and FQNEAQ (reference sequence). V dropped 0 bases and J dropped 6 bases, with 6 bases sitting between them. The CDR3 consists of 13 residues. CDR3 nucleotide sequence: TGTGCCAGCAGCTTAGCGAGCGTTCAGCCCCAGCATTTT. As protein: CASSLASVQPQHF.

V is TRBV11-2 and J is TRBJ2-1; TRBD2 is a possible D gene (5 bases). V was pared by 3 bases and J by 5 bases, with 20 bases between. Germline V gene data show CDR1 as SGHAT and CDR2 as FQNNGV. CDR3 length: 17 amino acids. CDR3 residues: CASSFFLRRTGNNEQFF. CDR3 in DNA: TGTGCCAGCAGCTTTTTTCTCCGGAGAACGGGGAACAATGAGCAGTTCTTC.

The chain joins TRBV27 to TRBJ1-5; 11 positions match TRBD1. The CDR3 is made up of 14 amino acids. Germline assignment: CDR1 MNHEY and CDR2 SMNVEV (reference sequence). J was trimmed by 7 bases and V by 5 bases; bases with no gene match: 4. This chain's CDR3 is CASSPGTGGQPQHF. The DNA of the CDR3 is TGTGCCAGCAGTCCGGGGACAGGGGGGCAGCCCCAGCATTTT.

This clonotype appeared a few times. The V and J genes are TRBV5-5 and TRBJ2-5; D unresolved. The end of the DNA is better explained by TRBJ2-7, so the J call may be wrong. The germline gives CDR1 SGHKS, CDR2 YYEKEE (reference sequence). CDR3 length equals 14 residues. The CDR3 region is CASTLKAGTYEQYF. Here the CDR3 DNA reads TGTGCCAGCACCCTGAAAGCAGGCACCTACGAGCAGTACTTC.

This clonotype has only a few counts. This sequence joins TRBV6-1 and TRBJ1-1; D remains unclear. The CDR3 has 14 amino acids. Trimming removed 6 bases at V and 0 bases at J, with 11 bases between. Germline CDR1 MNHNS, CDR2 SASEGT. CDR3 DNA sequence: TGTGCCAGCAGCTTCACAAGGATGAACACTGAAGCTTTCTTT. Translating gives CASSFTRMNTEAFF.

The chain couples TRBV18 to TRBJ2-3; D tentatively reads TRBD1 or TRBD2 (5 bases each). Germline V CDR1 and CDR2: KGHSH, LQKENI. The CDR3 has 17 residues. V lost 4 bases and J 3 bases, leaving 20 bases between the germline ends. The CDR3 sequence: CASSRYRDGLETDTQYF. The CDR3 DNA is TGTGCCAGCTCACGTTACCGGGACGGTCTCGAGACAGATACGCAGTATTTT.

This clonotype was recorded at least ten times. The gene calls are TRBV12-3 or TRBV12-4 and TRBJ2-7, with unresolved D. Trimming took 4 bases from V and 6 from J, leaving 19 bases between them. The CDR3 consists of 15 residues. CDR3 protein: CASSSAVDPSIEQYF. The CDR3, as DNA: TGTGCCAGCAGTTCAGCAGTGGACCCCTCCATCGAGCAGTACTTC.